A selection of T cell receptor beta chains follows, all from one sample in a study of T cell responses to AZD1222 COVID-19 vaccine. Sequencing used immunoSEQ multiplex PCR; TCRdb keeps in-frame clones, though not all of them. The sample holds 130,000 or so clones, just over 90% seen once. The sequenced sample was peripheral blood, obtained on day 0 of MenACWY control vaccination. Source of these receptors: an adult in good health. Both conserved end residues are part of each CDR3. D genes are given only for firm matches. Rows may omit the clone size; those that give it use once, few, many or a size class.

D,J,V,size,DNA,CDR3
-,TRBJ2-7,TRBV19,-,TGTGCCAGTAGGTCCGTAGGCGACTTCCCCTACGAGCAGTACTTC,CASRSVGDFPYEQYF
-,TRBJ1-2,TRBV4-1,-,TGCGCCAGCAGCCAAGGGCCAGGGAGATACTATGGCTACACCTTC,CASSQGPGRYYGYTF
TRBD1,TRBJ2-3,TRBV18,once,TGTGCCAGCTCACCACCGGCTGGTCAGGGGGGCACAGATACGCAGTATTTT,CASSPPAGQGGTDTQYF
TRBD1,TRBJ1-6,TRBV7-8,-,TGTGCCAGCAGCTCTGACCACAGGGGACTTGCACCCCTCCACTTT,CASSSDHRGLAPLHF
-,TRBJ2-7,TRBV4-1,-,TGCGCCAGCAGCCCTCTAGGAGGGGCTCTGGGCAACGAGCAGTACTTC,CASSPLGGALGNEQYF
-,TRBJ1-2,TRBV30,once,TGTGCCTGGAGTGTAACGGGGGAAGGTAGCTACACCTTC,CAWSVTGEGSYTF
-,TRBJ1-5,TRBV7-2,-,TGTGCCAGCAGCTTAGGAAGTCAGCCCCAGCATTTT,CASSLGSQPQHF
-,TRBJ2-7,TRBV6-5,-,TGTGCCAGCAGTCTCATGACGAGCTCCTACGAGCAGTACTTC,CASSLMTSSYEQYF
-,TRBJ1-2,TRBV6-5,-,TGTGCCAGCGGGGGTGGGGCGGGCTACACCTTC,CASGGGAGYTF
-,TRBJ1-1,TRBV14,-,TGTGCCAGCAGCCAGCCCCAGGGACTAGAAGCTTTCTTT,CASSQPQGLEAFF
-,TRBJ2-1,TRBV7-2,-,TGTGCCAGCAGCTTGTTAGCCAGCGTCAATGAGCAGTTCTTC,CASSLLASVNEQFF